These T cell receptor beta chains were read from a single sample in a study of T cells in Graves' hyperthyroidism and ophthalmopathy. TCRdb re-derived calls from the multiplex PCR reads in MiXCR, one entry per CDR3 protein. Here the sample spans hundreds of thousands of distinct CDR3 sequences, approximately 18% being singletons. The sequenced material came from blood. The receptors were sampled from a woman between 45 and 65 years old with Graves' hyperthyroidism that later progressed to Graves' ophthalmopathy. The CDR3 runs from the conserved cysteine through the conserved F or W. Fields, in order: J gene, V gene, D gene, CDR3 protein. The D gene is left open where the match is weak.

TRBJ1-2	TRBV7-8	.	CASSPDRSLHYGYTF
TRBJ2-1	TRBV12-3/TRBV12-4	.	CASSLAEGQSSYNEQFF
TRBJ1-3	TRBV20-1	.	CSASFVSGNTIYF
TRBJ1-6	TRBV25-1	.	CASSDLDSYNSPLHF
TRBJ2-2	TRBV5-1	TRBD2	CASSWSTGLAFSGELFF
TRBJ2-3	TRBV24-1	.	CATSDLRETDTQYF
TRBJ2-3	TRBV18	.	CASSHSGPRTDTQYF
TRBJ1-3	TRBV12-3/TRBV12-4	.	CASSLSENTIYF
TRBJ1-2	TRBV14	.	CASSQERRGSGGPRGVNYGYTF
TRBJ2-7	TRBV5-1	.	CASSLGLAYVSNEQYF
TRBJ1-3	TRBV11-2	TRBD1	CASFGTGAFGNTIYF
TRBJ1-4	TRBV11-2	TRBD1	CASSYRGINEKLFF
TRBJ1-2	TRBV7-2	.	CASSLEAGYYGYTF
TRBJ1-4	TRBV28	.	CASNPAGGATNEKLFF
TRBJ2-1	TRBV2	.	CASSGRGEEQFF
TRBJ2-1	TRBV2	.	CASSEWQVSSYNEQFF
TRBJ1-4	TRBV3-1	.	CASSREGRSNEKLFF
TRBJ2-1	TRBV11-3	TRBD1	CASSLTGTYNEQFF
TRBJ1-1	TRBV5-1	.	CASSLVAFF
TRBJ1-3	TRBV12-3/TRBV12-4	.	CASRPQSSGNTIYF
TRBJ1-2	TRBV6-1	.	CASSEGGHFYGYTF
TRBJ2-5	TRBV11-1	TRBD1	CASSLAATGSETQYF
TRBJ2-3	TRBV7-6	TRBD1	CASSPRTGTFTDTQYF
TRBJ2-3	TRBV7-8	.	CASSLVMPSSTDTQYF
TRBJ2-7	TRBV6-2/TRBV6-3	.	CASSSNDRARNYEQYF
TRBJ2-1	TRBV18	TRBD1	CASSPGTRDRGTQSSYNEQFF
TRBJ2-5	TRBV5-1	.	CASSLIRTDREETQYF
TRBJ2-1	TRBV3-1	TRBD1	CASSVEGTGIHEQFF
TRBJ2-3	TRBV2	.	CASTEGGHSTDTQYF
TRBJ2-1	TRBV20-1	.	CSATDQDWYNEQFF
TRBJ2-2	TRBV14	.	CASSQDHRTINTGELFF